The 2 T cell receptor beta chains listed next were all sequenced from one sample in a study of technical replicates of blood from a handful of donors. The data were produced by immunoSEQ multiplex PCR, yet TCRdb's version contains in-frame clones alone and is incomplete. Of some 77,000 clones listed, about 93% are singletons. Sequenced sample: T cells isolated from PBMCs. The receptors derive from a human donor in good health.

This clone was seen just once. V is TRBV6-5 and J is TRBJ2-7; TRBD2 matches 7 bases. V was pared by 4 bases and J by 8 bases, with 5 bases of the junction left unmatched. Per germline, CDR1 MNHEY and CDR2 SVGAGI. The CDR3 spans 12 residues. DNA for the CDR3: TGTGCCAGCAGTTCCCCTAGCGGAAAGCAGTACTTC. Translating it yields CASSSPSGKQYF.

This clone was found once. The V gene is TRBV27, the J gene TRBJ2-7; 9 bases agree with TRBD1. This CDR3 is 13 amino acids long. CDR1 and CDR2 (germline): MNHEY, SMNVEV (reference sequence). The V and J ends lost 6 bases and 4 bases, in that order; junction bases with no gene match: 4. This chain's CDR3 is CASRDRGVYEQYF. The CDR3 nucleotides are TGTGCCAGCAGGGACAGGGGTGTATACGAGCAGTACTTC.